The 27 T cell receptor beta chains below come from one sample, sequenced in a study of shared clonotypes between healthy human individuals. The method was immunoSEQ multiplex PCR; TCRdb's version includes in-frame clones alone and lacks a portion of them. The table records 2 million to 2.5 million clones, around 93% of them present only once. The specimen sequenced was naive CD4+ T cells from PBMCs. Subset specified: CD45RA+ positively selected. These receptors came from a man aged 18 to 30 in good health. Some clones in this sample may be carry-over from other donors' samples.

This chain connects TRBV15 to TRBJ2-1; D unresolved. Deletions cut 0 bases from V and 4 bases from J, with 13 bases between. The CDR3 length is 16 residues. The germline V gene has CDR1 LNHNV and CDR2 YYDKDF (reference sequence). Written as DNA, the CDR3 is TGTGCCACCAGCAGAGATCGAATGGGCGGATACAATGAGCAGTTCTTC. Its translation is CATSRDRMGGYNEQFF.

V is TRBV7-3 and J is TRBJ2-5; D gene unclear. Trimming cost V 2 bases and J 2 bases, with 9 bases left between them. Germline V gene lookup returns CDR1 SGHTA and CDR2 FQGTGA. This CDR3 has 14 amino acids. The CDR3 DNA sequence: TGTGCCAGCAGCTTACAGGCAGGACAAGAGACCCAGTACTTC. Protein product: CASSLQAGQETQYF.

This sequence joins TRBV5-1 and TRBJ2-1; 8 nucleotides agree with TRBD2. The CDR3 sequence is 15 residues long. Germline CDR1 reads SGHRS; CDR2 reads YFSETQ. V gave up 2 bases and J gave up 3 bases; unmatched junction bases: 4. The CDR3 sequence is CASSFLAGLYNEQFF. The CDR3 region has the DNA TGCGCCAGCAGCTTCCTAGCGGGCCTCTACAATGAGCAGTTCTTC.

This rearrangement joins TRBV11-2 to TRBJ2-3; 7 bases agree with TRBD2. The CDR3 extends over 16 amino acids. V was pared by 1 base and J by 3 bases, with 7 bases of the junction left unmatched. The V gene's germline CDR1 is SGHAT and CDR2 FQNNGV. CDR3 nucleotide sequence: TGTGCCAGCAGCTTAGGGGGGGAGGGCCTGACAGATACGCAGTATTTT. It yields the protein CASSLGGEGLTDTQYF.

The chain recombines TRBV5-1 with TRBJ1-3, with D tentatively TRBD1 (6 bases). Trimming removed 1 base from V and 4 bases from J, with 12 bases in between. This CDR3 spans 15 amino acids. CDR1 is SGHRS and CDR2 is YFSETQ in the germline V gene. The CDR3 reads CASSLTGTVGNTIYF. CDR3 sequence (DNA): TGCGCCAGCAGCTTGACAGGGACCGTCGGAAACACCATATATTTT.

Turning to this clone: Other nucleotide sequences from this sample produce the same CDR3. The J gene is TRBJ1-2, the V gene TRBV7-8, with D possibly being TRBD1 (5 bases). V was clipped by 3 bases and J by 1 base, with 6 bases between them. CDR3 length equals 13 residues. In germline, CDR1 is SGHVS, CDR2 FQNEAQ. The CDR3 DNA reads TGTGCCAGCAGCTTGGGGGTTAACTATGGCTACACCTTC. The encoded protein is CASSLGVNYGYTF. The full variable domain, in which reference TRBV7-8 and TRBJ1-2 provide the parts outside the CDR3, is GAGVSQSPRYKVAKRGQDVALRCDPISGHVSLFWYQQALGQGPEFLTYFQNEAQLDKSGLPSDRFFAERPEGSVSTLKIQRTQQEDSAVYLCASSLGVNYGYTFGSGTRLTVV.

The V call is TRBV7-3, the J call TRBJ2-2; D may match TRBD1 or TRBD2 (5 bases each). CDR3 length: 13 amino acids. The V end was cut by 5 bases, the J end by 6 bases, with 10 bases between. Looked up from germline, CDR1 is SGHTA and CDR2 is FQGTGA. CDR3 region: CASSRGESGELFF. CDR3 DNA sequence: TGTGCCAGCAGCCGGGGCGAGTCCGGGGAGCTGTTTTTT. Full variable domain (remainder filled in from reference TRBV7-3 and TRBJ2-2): GAGVSQTPSNKVTEKGKYVELRCDPISGHTALYWYRQSLGQGPEFLIYFQGTGAADDSGLPNDRFFAVRPEGSVSTLKIQRTERGDSAVYLCASSRGESGELFFGEGSRLTVL.

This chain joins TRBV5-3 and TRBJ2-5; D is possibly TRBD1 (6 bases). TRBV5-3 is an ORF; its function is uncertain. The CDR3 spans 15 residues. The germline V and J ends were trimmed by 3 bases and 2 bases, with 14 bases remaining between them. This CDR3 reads CARSYRQAKQETQYF. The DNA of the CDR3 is TGTGCCAGAAGCTACCGACAGGCAAAACAAGAGACCCAGTACTTC.

DNA of the CDR3: TGTGCCAGCAGTGGGCGACTAGCGGGGGCTTTTGGGGAGCAGTTCTTC. Translated, it gives CASSGRLAGAFGEQFF. V and J are TRBV6-1 and TRBJ2-1; TRBD2 agrees at 12 bases. The J segment lost 10 bases and the V segment lost 4 bases, leaving 11 bases of the junction unmatched. Per the germline V gene, CDR1 is MNHNS and CDR2 is SASEGT. This CDR3 spans 16 amino acids.

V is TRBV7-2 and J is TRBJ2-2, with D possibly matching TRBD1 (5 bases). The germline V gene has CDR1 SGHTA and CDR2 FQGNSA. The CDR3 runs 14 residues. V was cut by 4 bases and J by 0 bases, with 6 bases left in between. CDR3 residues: CASSSTANTGELFF. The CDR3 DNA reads TGTGCCAGCAGCTCGACAGCGAACACCGGGGAGCTGTTTTTT.

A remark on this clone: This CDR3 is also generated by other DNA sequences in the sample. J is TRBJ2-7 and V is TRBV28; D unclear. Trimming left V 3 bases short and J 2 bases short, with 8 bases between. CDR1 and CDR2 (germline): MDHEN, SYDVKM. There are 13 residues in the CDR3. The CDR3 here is CASSFSVPYEQYF. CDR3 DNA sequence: TGTGCCAGCAGTTTCTCCGTTCCCTACGAGCAGTACTTC.

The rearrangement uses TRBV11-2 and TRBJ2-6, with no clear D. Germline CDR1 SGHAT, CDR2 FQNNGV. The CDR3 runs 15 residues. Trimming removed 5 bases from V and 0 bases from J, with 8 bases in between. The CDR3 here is CASSQLLSGANVLTF. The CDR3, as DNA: TGTGCCAGCAGCCAGTTACTCTCTGGGGCCAACGTCCTGACTTTC.

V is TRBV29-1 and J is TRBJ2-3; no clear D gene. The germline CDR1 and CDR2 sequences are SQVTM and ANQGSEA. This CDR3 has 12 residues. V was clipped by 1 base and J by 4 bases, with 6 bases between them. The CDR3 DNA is TGCAGCGTTGAAGGGTCCTCAGATACGCAGTATTTT. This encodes CSVEGSSDTQYF.

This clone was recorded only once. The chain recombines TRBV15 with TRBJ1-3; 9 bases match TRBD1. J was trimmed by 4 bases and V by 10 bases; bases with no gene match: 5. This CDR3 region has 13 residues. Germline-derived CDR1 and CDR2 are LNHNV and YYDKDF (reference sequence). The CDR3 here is CAITGGFGNTIYF. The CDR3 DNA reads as TGTGCCATCACAGGGGGCTTCGGAAACACCATATATTTT. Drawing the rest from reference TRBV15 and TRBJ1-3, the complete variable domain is DAMVIQNPRYQVTQFGKPVTLSCSQTLNHNVMYWYQQKSSQAPKLLFHYYDKDFNNEADTPDNFQSRRPNTSFCFLDIRSPGLGDTAMYLCAITGGFGNTIYFGEGSWLTVV.

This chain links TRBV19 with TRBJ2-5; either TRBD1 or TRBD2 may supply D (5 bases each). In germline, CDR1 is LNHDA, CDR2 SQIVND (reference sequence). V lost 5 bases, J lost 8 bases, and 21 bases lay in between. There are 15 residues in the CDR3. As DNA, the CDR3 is TGTGCCAGTAGTCCTCGGGACCGTACCCGGAGTACCCAGTACTTC. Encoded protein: CASSPRDRTRSTQYF.

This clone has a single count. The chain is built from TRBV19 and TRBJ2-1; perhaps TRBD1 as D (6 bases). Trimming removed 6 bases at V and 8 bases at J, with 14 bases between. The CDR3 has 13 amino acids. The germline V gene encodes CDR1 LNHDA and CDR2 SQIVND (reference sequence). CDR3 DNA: TGTGCCAGTAGGACTCTACAGGGAGATGAGCAGTTCTTC. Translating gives CASRTLQGDEQFF.

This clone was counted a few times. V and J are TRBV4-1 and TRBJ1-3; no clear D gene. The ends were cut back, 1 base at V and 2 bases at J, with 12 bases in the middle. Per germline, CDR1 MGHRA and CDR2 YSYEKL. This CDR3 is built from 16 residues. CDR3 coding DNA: TGCGCCAGCAGCCAAGCTTCGTCCGGGACTGGAAACACCATATATTTT. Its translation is CASSQASSGTGNTIYF.

The CDR3 coding sequence is TGTGCCAGCAGTTCGTTGGGGGCGGCGGACACTGAAGCTTTCTTT. This codes for CASSSLGAADTEAFF. The V call is TRBV28, the J call TRBJ1-1; perhaps TRBD1 as D (6 bases). Trimming took off 4 bases at V and 3 bases at J, with 15 bases between the two ends. The germline V gene has CDR1 MDHEN and CDR2 SYDVKM. The CDR3 totals 15 residues.

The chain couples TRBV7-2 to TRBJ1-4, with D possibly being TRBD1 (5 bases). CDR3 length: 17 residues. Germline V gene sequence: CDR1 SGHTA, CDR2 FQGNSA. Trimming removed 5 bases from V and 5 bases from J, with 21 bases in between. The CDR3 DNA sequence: TGTGCCAGCAGCCCGTTAACCCGGGGGGGAGGGAATGAAAAACTGTTTTTT. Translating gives CASSPLTRGGGNEKLFF.

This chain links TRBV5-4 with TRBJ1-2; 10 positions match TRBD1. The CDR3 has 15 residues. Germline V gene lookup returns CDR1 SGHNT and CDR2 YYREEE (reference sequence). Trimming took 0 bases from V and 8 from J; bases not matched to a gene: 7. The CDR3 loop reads CASSLGGQGGRGYTF. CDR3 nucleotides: TGTGCCAGCAGCTTGGGAGGACAGGGGGGAAGGGGCTACACCTTC.

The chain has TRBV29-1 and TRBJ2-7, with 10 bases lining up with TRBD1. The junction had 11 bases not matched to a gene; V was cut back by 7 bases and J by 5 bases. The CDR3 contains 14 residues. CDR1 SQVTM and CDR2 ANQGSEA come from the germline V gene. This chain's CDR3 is CSARPGQGINEQYF. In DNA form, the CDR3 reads TGCAGCGCCAGACCGGGACAGGGGATAAACGAGCAGTACTTC.

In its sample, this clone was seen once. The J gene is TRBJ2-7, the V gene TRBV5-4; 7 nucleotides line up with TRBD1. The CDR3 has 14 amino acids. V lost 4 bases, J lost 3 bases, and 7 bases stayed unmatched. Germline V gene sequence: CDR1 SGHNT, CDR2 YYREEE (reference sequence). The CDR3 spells CASSPTGQFYEQYF. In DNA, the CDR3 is TGTGCCAGCAGCCCCACGGGACAGTTCTACGAGCAGTACTTC.

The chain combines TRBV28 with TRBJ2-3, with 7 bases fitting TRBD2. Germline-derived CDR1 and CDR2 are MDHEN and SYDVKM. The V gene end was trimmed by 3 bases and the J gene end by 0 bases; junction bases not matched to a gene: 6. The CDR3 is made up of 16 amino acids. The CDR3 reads CASSLVTGGSTDTQYF. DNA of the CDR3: TGTGCCAGCAGTTTGGTTACGGGAGGCAGCACAGATACGCAGTATTTT.

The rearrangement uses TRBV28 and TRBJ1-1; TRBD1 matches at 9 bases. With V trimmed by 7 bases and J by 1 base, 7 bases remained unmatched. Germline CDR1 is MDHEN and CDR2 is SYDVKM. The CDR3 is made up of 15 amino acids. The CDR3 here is CASIKQGAQNTEAFF. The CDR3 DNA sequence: TGTGCCAGCATTAAACAGGGGGCGCAGAACACTGAAGCTTTCTTT. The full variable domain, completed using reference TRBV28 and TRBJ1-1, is DVKVTQSSRYLVKRTGEKVFLECVQDMDHENMFWYRQDPGLGLRLIYFSYDVKMKEKGDIPEGYSVSREKKERFSLILESASTNQTSMYLCASIKQGAQNTEAFFGQGTRLTVV.

The CDR3 DNA follows: TGTGCCAGCAGTTTGGGTACTTCGCGGTGGGGGGCGCAGTATTTT. Protein sequence: CASSLGTSRWGAQYF. The chain is built from TRBV28 and TRBJ2-3; tentatively, D is TRBD2 (6 bases). Germline CDR1 is MDHEN and CDR2 is SYDVKM. The CDR3 consists of 15 residues. Trimming stripped 3 bases from V and 10 bases from J, with 20 bases between.

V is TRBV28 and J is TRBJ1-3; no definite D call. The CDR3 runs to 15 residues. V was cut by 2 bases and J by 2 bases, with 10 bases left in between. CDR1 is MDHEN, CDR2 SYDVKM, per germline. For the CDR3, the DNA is TGTGCCAGCAGTTTAAGGGCCCGAACTGGAAACACCATATATTTT. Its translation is CASSLRARTGNTIYF. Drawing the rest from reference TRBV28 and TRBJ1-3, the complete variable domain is DVKVTQSSRYLVKRTGEKVFLECVQDMDHENMFWYRQDPGLGLRLIYFSYDVKMKEKGDIPEGYSVSREKKERFSLILESASTNQTSMYLCASSLRARTGNTIYFGEGSWLTVV.

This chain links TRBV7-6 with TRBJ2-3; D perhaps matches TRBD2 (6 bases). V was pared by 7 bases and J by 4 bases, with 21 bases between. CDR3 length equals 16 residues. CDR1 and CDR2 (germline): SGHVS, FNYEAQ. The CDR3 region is CASKGTPNWGADTQYF. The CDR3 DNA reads TGTGCCAGCAAGGGGACGCCCAACTGGGGGGCAGATACGCAGTATTTT. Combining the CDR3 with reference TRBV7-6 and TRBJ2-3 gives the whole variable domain GAGVSQSPRYKVTKRGQDVALRCDPISGHVSLYWYRQALGQGPEFLTYFNYEAQQDKSGLPNDRFSAERPEGSISTLTIQRTEQRDSAMYRCASKGTPNWGADTQYFGPGTRLTVL.